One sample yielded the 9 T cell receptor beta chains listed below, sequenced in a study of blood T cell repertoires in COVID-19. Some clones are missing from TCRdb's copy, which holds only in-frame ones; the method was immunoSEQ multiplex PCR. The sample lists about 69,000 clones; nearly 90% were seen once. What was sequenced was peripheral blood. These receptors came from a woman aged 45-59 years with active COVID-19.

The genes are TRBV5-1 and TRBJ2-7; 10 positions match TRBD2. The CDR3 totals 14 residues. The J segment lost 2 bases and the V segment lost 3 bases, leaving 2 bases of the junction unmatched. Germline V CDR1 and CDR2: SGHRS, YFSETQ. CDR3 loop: CASSSTSGPYEQYF. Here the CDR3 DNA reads TGCGCCAGCAGCTCGACTAGCGGGCCCTACGAGCAGTACTTC. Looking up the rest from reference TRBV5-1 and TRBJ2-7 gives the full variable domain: KAGVTQTPRYLIKTRGQQVTLSCSPISGHRSVSWYQQTPGQGLQFLFEYFSETQRNKGNFPGRFSGRQFSNSRSEMNVSTLELGDSALYLCASSSTSGPYEQYFGPGTRLTVT.

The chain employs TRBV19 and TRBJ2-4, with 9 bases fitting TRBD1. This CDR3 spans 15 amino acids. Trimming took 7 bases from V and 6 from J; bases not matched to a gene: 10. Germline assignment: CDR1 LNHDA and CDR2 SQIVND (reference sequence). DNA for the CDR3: TGTGCCAGTATTCAATCCGGGACAGGGTCAAACATTCAGTACTTC. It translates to CASIQSGTGSNIQYF.

The DNA of the CDR3 is TGTGCCAGTAGTATGGGACAGGGGTCCTACGAGCAGTACTTC. It is translated as CASSMGQGSYEQYF. The gene calls are TRBV19 and TRBJ2-7, with 10 bases aligning to TRBD1. Germline V gene data show CDR1 as LNHDA and CDR2 as SQIVND (reference sequence). The CDR3 runs to 14 residues. Trimming took 3 bases from V and 1 from J; bases not matched to a gene: 0.

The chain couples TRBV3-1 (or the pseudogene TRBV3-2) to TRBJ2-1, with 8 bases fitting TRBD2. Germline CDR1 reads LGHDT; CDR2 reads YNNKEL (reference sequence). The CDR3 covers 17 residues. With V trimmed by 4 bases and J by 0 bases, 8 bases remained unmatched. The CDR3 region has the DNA TGTGCCAGCAGCCCGCTTACTAGCGGAGGCTCCTACAATGAGCAGTTCTTC. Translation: CASSPLTSGGSYNEQFF.

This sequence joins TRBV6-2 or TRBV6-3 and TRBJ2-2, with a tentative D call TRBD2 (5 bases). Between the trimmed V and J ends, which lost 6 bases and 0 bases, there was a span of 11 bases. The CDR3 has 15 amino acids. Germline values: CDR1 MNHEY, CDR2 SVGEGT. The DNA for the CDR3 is TGTGCCAGCAGCTTCGCGCGGGCGAACACCGGGGAGCTGTTTTTT. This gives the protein CASSFARANTGELFF.

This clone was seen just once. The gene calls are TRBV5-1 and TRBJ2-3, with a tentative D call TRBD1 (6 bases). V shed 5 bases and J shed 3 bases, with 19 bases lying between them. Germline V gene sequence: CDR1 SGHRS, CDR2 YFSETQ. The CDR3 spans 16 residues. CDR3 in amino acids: CASSLPQGLMTDTQYF. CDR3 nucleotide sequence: TGCGCCAGCAGTTTGCCCCAGGGGTTAATGACAGATACGCAGTATTTT.

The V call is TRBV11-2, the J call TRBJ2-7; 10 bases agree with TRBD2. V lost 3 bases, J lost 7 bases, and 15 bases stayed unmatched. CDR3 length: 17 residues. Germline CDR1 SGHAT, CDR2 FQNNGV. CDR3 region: CASSFPLAGALVREQYF. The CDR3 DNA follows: TGTGCCAGCAGCTTTCCCCTAGCGGGAGCTCTGGTGAGGGAGCAGTACTTC.

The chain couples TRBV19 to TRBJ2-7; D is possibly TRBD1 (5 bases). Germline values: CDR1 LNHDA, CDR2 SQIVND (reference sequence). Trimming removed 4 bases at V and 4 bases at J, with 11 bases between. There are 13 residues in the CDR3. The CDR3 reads CASSNGHPYEQYF. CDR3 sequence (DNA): TGTGCCAGTAGTAACGGACACCCTTACGAGCAGTACTTC.

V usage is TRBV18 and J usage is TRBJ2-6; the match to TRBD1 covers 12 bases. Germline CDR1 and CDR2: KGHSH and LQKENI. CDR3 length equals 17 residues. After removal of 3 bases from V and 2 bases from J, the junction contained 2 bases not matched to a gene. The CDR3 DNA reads TGTGCCAGCTCACCCGGGACAGGGGGCGCTGGGGCCAACGTCCTGACTTTC. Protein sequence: CASSPGTGGAGANVLTF.